These 23 T cell receptor beta chains came from one sample sequenced in a study of human T cells and chemical hapten exposure (TCRdb year 2021). Taken with the paper, the label for time point translates to: pre-sensitization, week 0. The treatment or condition label on this specimen signifies: therapeutic diphenylcyclopropenone sensitization with weekly scalp DPC. Libraries were made using RACE. Sequencing took place on a NextSeq 500. TCRdb reprocessing: public reads trimmed at Q25 with fastp, clones called with MiXCR, in-frame beta chains kept. Rows with one shared CDR3 protein collapse into an entry with the most common genes and DNA. The sample table holds 180,000 or so distinct CDR3 sequences, of which under 35% were seen once. In total, the top ten clones hold just under 3% of the sample. The starting material was whole blood, obtained in connection with sensitization to the hapten diphenylcyclopropenone (DPC). These receptor sequences come from a woman under 40 with alopecia areata. Some clones in this sample may be carry-over from other donors' samples.

The chain couples TRBV24-1 to TRBJ2-2, with D possibly being TRBD1 or TRBD2 (5 bases each). CDR1 is KGHDR and CDR2 is SFDVKD in the germline V gene. V gave up 1 base and J gave up 4 bases, with 9 bases separating them. This CDR3 is built from 15 residues. CDR3 sequence reads: CATSDFRESTGELFF. The CDR3, as DNA: TGTGCCACCAGTGATTTCAGGGAGTCCACCGGGGAGCTGTTTTTT.

This clonotype has just a few counts. This sequence joins TRBV9 and TRBJ1-5, with D tentatively TRBD1 (6 bases). The CDR3 covers 14 residues. Deletions cut 4 bases from V and 7 bases from J, with 15 bases between. CDR1 is SGDLS and CDR2 is YYNGEE in the germline V gene. The CDR3 DNA reads as TGTGCCAGCAGCCAGACTGGACAGCAACAGCCCCAGCATTTT. It is translated as CASSQTGQQQPQHF.

This rearrangement joins TRBV27 to TRBJ2-2; D is uncertain. Trimming left V 11 bases short and J 2 bases short, with 12 bases between. Germline CDR1 is MNHEY and CDR2 is SMNVEV (reference sequence). The CDR3 sequence is 13 residues long. CDR3 DNA: TGTGCCGGCCGAGATTACAACACCGGGGAGCTGTTTTTT. Translation: CAGRDYNTGELFF.

The chain uses TRBV28 and TRBJ2-7; D possibly corresponds to TRBD1 (5 bases). The CDR3 runs to 13 residues. The V end was cut by 5 bases, the J end by 1 base, with 9 bases between. Germline loops: CDR1 MDHEN, CDR2 SYDVKM. As DNA, the CDR3 is TGTGCCAGCAGTCCGACAGTTTCCTACGAGCAGTACTTC. It specifies CASSPTVSYEQYF.

This clonotype was recorded a few times. The chain combines TRBV7-6 with TRBJ1-6; unclear D gene. This CDR3 region has 15 residues. Per germline, CDR1 SGHVS and CDR2 FNYEAQ. Trimming shortened V by 0 bases and J by 5 bases, and 8 bases separated the two germline ends. CDR3 nucleotides: TGTGCCAGCAGCTTAGCGGCCGGGGATAATTCACCCCTCCACTTT. The encoded protein is CASSLAAGDNSPLHF.

The J gene is TRBJ1-6, the V gene TRBV9; D is perhaps TRBD1 (5 bases). There are 15 residues in the CDR3. V lost 7 bases, J lost 0 bases, and 11 bases lay in between. CDR1 is SGDLS, CDR2 YYNGEE, per germline. CDR3 in DNA: TGTGCCAGCGGGGGGGAGAGCTCCTATAATTCACCCCTCCACTTT. Translating gives CASGGESSYNSPLHF.

This rearrangement joins TRBV20-1 to TRBJ1-3, with 10 bases aligning to TRBD1. CDR1 is DFQATT, CDR2 SNEGSKA, per germline (reference sequence). Trimming cost V 6 bases and J 2 bases; bases outside gene matches: 7. The CDR3 has 15 residues. In DNA, the CDR3 is TGCAGTGCCCGGAGACAGGGGGCAGCTGGAAACACCATATATTTT. It is translated as CSARRQGAAGNTIYF.

This clonotype came up a few times. The CDR3 sequence is CASSQDGLAGTGTGELFF. CDR3 sequence (DNA): TGCGCCAGCAGCCAAGACGGCCTAGCGGGAACCGGCACCGGGGAGCTGTTTTTT. The V and J genes are TRBV4-3 and TRBJ2-2; 9 positions match TRBD2. V lost 0 bases, J lost 4 bases, and 9 bases stayed unmatched. The CDR3 totals 18 residues. The germline V gene encodes CDR1 LGHNA and CDR2 YSLEER.

This clonotype has only a few counts. The V and J genes are TRBV7-2 and TRBJ2-6; no definite D call. The germline V gene has CDR1 SGHTA and CDR2 FQGNSA. Trimming pared 0 bases from V and 0 bases from J, leaving 15 bases between. This CDR3 has 19 amino acids. CDR3 DNA: TGTGCCAGCAGCTTAGCTGGCCCGTCATACTTCTCTGGGGCCAACGTCCTGACTTTC. Its translation: CASSLAGPSYFSGANVLTF.

This clonotype was counted between two and nine times. The chain carries TRBV20-1 and TRBJ1-2; D not certain. The V gene's germline CDR1 is DFQATT and CDR2 SNEGSKA (reference sequence). The CDR3 covers 11 residues. V dropped 5 bases and J dropped 1 base, with 5 bases sitting between them. CDR3 amino acids: CSARINYGYTF. In DNA, the CDR3 is TGCAGTGCTCGTATTAACTATGGCTACACCTTC.

This clonotype was observed many times. The CDR3: CASSNRGGRAVNEQFF. In DNA form, the CDR3 reads TGTGCCAGCAGTAATCGGGGCGGGAGGGCCGTGAATGAGCAGTTCTTC. This rearrangement joins TRBV6-5 to TRBJ2-1; 9 bases are a match to TRBD2. This CDR3 comprises 16 residues. Per germline, CDR1 MNHEY and CDR2 SVGAGI. J gave up 7 bases and V 5 bases, and 12 bases lay outside the gene matches.

The V call is TRBV7-9, the J call TRBJ2-5, with 13 bases fitting TRBD2. This CDR3 contains 15 residues. After removal of 5 bases from V and 5 bases from J, the junction contained 5 bases not matched to a gene. Germline CDR1 is SEHNR and CDR2 is FQNEAQ (reference sequence). For the CDR3, the DNA is TGTGCCAGCAGCACCCAGACTAGCGGGAGGGAGACCCAGTACTTC. This encodes CASSTQTSGRETQYF.

This clonotype was counted between two and nine times. J is TRBJ1-1 and V is TRBV11-2; D is perhaps TRBD1 (5 bases). CDR1 and CDR2 (germline): SGHAT, FQNNGV. The CDR3 sequence is 13 residues long. V shed 5 bases and J shed 8 bases, with 15 bases lying between them. CDR3 DNA: TGTGCCAGCAGCCCCAGACCACGGGACGAAGCTTTCTTT. This encodes CASSPRPRDEAFF. Together with reference TRBV11-2 and TRBJ1-1, the CDR3 gives the full variable domain: EAGVAQSPRYKIIEKRQSVAFWCNPISGHATLYWYQQILGQGPKLLIQFQNNGVVDDSQLPKDRFSAERLKGVDSTLKIQPAKLEDSAVYLCASSPRPRDEAFFGQGTRLTVV.

The chain uses TRBV21-1 and TRBJ2-5. TRBV21-1 is a pseudogene segment. The CDR3 extends over 14 amino acids. CDR3 DNA: TGTGCTCCAGTTCCGAATAGGGTCCAAGAGACCCAGTACTTC. Its translation is CAPVPNRVQETQYF.

This clonotype was observed a handful of times. The chain has TRBV30 and TRBJ2-1, with 10 bases identical to TRBD1. The CDR3 spans 15 residues. In germline, CDR1 is GTSNPN, CDR2 SVGIG (reference sequence). The V and J ends lost 5 bases and 2 bases, in that order; junction bases with no gene match: 6. As DNA, the CDR3 is TGTGCCTGGGAACCGGGACAGGGGACCTACAATGAGCAGTTCTTC. It is translated as CAWEPGQGTYNEQFF.

This clonotype was counted a few times. The V and J genes are TRBV14 and TRBJ2-7, with D uncertain. Germline CDR1 and CDR2: SGHDN and FVKESK. The CDR3 consists of 14 residues. V gave up 0 bases and J gave up 2 bases, with 8 bases separating them. The CDR3 bases are TGTGCCAGCAGCCAAGAGACCCAGGCCTACGAGCAGTACTTC. Amino acids: CASSQETQAYEQYF. Full variable domain (remainder filled in from reference TRBV14 and TRBJ2-7): EAGVTQFPSHSVIEKGQTVTLRCDPISGHDNLYWYRRVMGKEIKFLLHFVKESKQDESGMPNNRFLAERTGGTYSTLKVQPAELEDSGVYFCASSQETQAYEQYFGPGTRLTVT.

This clonotype was detected once. V usage is TRBV29-1 and J usage is TRBJ2-3; D gene ambiguous. Per the germline V gene, CDR1 is SQVTM and CDR2 is ANQGSEA. The CDR3 runs to 13 residues. Trimming removed 3 bases at V and 2 bases at J, with 9 bases between. CDR3 bases: TGCAGCGTTGATTTGGGTGTCACAGATACGCAGTATTTT. It codes for CSVDLGVTDTQYF.

This clonotype was counted ten times or more. The J gene is TRBJ2-5, the V gene TRBV27; TRBD2 matches at 12 bases. V lost 6 bases to trimming and J lost 1 base; unmatched junction nucleotides: 9. The CDR3 spans 17 residues. CDR1 MNHEY and CDR2 SMNVEV come from the germline V gene (reference sequence). CDR3 region: CASSSSSGGAFQETQYF. The CDR3 DNA reads as TGTGCCAGCAGCTCCTCTAGCGGGGGGGCCTTCCAAGAGACCCAGTACTTC.

Here the CDR3 DNA reads TGTGCCAGCAGCCATCGAATAGGCCTGATCAATGAGCAGTTCTTC. This translates into CASSHRIGLINEQFF. J is TRBJ2-1 and V is TRBV3-1; D is unresolved. The CDR3 has 15 amino acids. Germline CDR1 reads LGHDT; CDR2 reads YNNKEL (reference sequence). V was clipped by 3 bases and J by 6 bases, with 15 bases between them.

In its sample, this clonotype was seen a few times. The V and J genes are TRBV7-9 and TRBJ1-5; D gene ambiguous. V was clipped by 3 bases and J by 6 bases, with 12 bases between them. Germline-derived CDR1 and CDR2 are SEHNR and FQNEAQ (reference sequence). The CDR3 totals 14 residues. Here the CDR3 DNA reads TGTGCCAGCAGCTTTGCGGGATTGGGTCAGCCCCAGCATTTT. Encoded protein: CASSFAGLGQPQHF.

V usage is TRBV29-1 and J usage is TRBJ2-5; a weak D match, TRBD2 (5 bases). There are 14 residues in the CDR3. V lost 6 bases and J 2 bases, leaving 16 bases between the germline ends. Germline lookup yields CDR1 SQVTM and CDR2 ANQGSEA. The CDR3 protein is CSVLDPPGQETQYF. CDR3 DNA: TGCAGCGTACTCGACCCCCCGGGGCAAGAGACCCAGTACTTC.

The chain combines TRBV27 with TRBJ2-7, with TRBD2 identical over 8 bases. Trimming took 4 bases from V and 0 from J; bases not matched to a gene: 2. This CDR3 is 14 amino acids long. Germline V gene sequence: CDR1 MNHEY, CDR2 SMNVEV (reference sequence). This CDR3 reads CASSWSGSSYEQYF. The CDR3 nucleotides read TGTGCCAGCAGTTGGAGCGGGAGCTCCTACGAGCAGTACTTC.

A few counts support this clonotype. The chain recombines TRBV4-3 with TRBJ2-2; 9 bases agree with TRBD1. V lost 1 base to trimming and J lost 6 bases; unmatched junction nucleotides: 6. This CDR3 contains 16 residues. Germline CDR1 and CDR2: LGHNA and YSLEER. CDR3 sequence reads: CASSQANRGLAGELFF. The CDR3 region has the DNA TGCGCCAGCAGCCAAGCGAACAGGGGGCTGGCCGGGGAGCTGTTTTTT.